The next 25 T cell receptor beta chains were all read from a single sample in a study of regulatory T cells in long-lasting Graves disease. iRepertoire HTBI primers and Arm-PCR of CDR3 regions built TCR beta libraries. Each CDR3 protein gets one entry after TCRdb re-called the multiplex PCR reads with MiXCR. Found here are 400,000 to 500,000 distinct CDR3 sequences, about 16% of them singletons; the top ten hold 9.5% to 12%. Time point described: newly diagnosed GD, antithyroid drugs for less than 3 months. PBMC RNA served as the TCR library source. These records were also assigned to another study, of T cells in Graves' hyperthyroidism and ophthalmopathy.

The sequences come from peripheral blood mononuclear cells (PBMCs), collected at new diagnosis, from a patient treated with antithyroid drugs. The receptor source for this set is a woman aged 25-40 years with Graves disease.

This chain connects TRBV30 to TRBJ1-2; D gene ambiguous. The ends were cut back, 5 bases at V and 8 bases at J, with 15 bases in the middle. The CDR3 extends over 12 amino acids. Germline lookup yields CDR1 GTSNPN and CDR2 SVGIG (reference sequence). The CDR3 loop reads CAWEPRWRGYTF. As DNA, the CDR3 is TGTGCCTGGGAACCAAGGTGGAGAGGCTACACCTTC.

The J gene is TRBJ2-7, the V gene TRBV6-1; 8 bases are shared with TRBD1. This CDR3 region has 15 residues. CDR1 and CDR2 from the germline V gene are MNHNS and SASEGT. Trimming removed 6 bases from V and 3 bases from J; junction bases left unmatched: 10. The CDR3, as DNA: TGTGCCAGCAGACCGGACAGGGCCCACAACTACGAGCAGTACTTC. This gives the protein CASRPDRAHNYEQYF.

This clonotype was observed many times. Here the CDR3 reads CASSLDGFNQPQHF. The CDR3 DNA follows: TGCGCCAGCAGCTTGGACGGTTTCAATCAGCCCCAGCATTTT. The chain recombines TRBV5-1 with TRBJ1-5; D remains ambiguous. The V gene lost 0 bases and the J gene lost 3 bases, with 7 bases spanning the gap. The CDR3 contains 14 residues. CDR1 is SGHRS, CDR2 YFSETQ, per germline.

About this clonotype itself: Since a much larger clone is just one base distant, this may be a read error. The chain joins TRBV12-3 or TRBV12-4 to TRBJ2-1; 9 bases align to TRBD2. The CDR3 consists of 16 residues. The CDR3 protein is CASTIWGTSSCNEQFF. The CDR3 coding sequence is TGTGCCAGCACCATATGGGGGACTAGCTCCTGCAATGAGCAGTTCTTC.

This clonotype was seen ten or more times. The V call is TRBV6-1, the J call TRBJ2-5; the match to TRBD1 covers 7 bases. CDR1 and CDR2 from the germline V gene are MNHNS and SASEGT. This CDR3 region has 14 residues. J was trimmed by 2 bases and V by 6 bases; bases with no gene match: 6. In nucleotides, the CDR3 is TGTGCCAGCAGAAGGGGGCCTATTCAAGAGACCCAGTACTTC. The encoded protein is CASRRGPIQETQYF.

In this sample, this clonotype turned up many times. The V gene is TRBV18, the J gene TRBJ2-1; TRBD2 matches at 12 bases. This CDR3 spans 16 amino acids. Germline CDR1 reads KGHSH; CDR2 reads LQKENI. With 4 bases clipped from V and 7 bases from J, the junction kept 8 bases outside the gene matches. The CDR3 bases are TGTGCCAGCTCACGCTCTAGCGGGAGGGCCGGAAATGAGCAGTTCTTC. Its protein product is CASSRSSGRAGNEQFF.

This clonotype has at least ten counts. The J gene is TRBJ1-1, the V gene TRBV6-1; no clear D gene. V was pared by 1 base and J by 7 bases, with 16 bases between. The CDR3 is 15 amino acids. Germline V CDR1 and CDR2: MNHNS, SASEGT. The CDR3 bases are TGTGCCAGCAGTGAAGGGGGAGCGAACCAATTTGAAGCTTTCTTT. It is translated as CASSEGGANQFEAFF.

The table lists this clonotype with many counts. The V call is TRBV6-9, the J call TRBJ2-1, with D hard to call. V lost 3 bases, J lost 9 bases, and 15 bases lay in between. Germline assignment: CDR1 MNHGY and CDR2 SVAAGI. The CDR3 has 14 amino acids. CDR3 bases: TGTGCCAGCAGTTACTTGGGTAGTTCCAGTGAGCAGTTCTTC. It codes for CASSYLGSSSEQFF.

The chain employs TRBV20-1 and TRBJ2-3, with 9 bases identical to TRBD2. Germline CDR1 is DFQATT and CDR2 is SNEGSKA (reference sequence). J was trimmed by 2 bases and V by 5 bases; bases with no gene match: 8. CDR3 length equals 15 residues. The CDR3 protein is CSASRLADFTDTQYF. The CDR3 coding sequence is TGCAGTGCTTCCAGACTAGCGGACTTCACAGATACGCAGTATTTT.

The count of this clonotype is one. The genes are TRBV9 and TRBJ2-1, with 9 bases lining up with TRBD1. Trimming took 3 bases from V and 5 from J; bases not matched to a gene: 6. The CDR3 covers 15 residues. Germline V gene data show CDR1 as SGDLS and CDR2 as YYNGEE. The CDR3 here is CASSAGDRVNNEQFF. Written as DNA, the CDR3 is TGTGCCAGCAGCGCAGGGGACAGGGTAAACAATGAGCAGTTCTTC.

This clonotype has at least ten counts. The chain carries TRBV6-1 and TRBJ2-5, with TRBD2 matching over 9 bases. With 5 bases clipped from V and 2 bases from J, the junction kept 15 bases outside the gene matches. This CDR3 region has 18 residues. The germline gives CDR1 MNHNS, CDR2 SASEGT. The CDR3 region has the DNA TGTGCCAGCAGTCGTACTGGGTTGGCTAGCGGGACTCAAGAGACCCAGTACTTC. Translating it yields CASSRTGLASGTQETQYF.

This clonotype was recorded many times. The genes are TRBV6-1 and TRBJ2-1; D may be TRBD2 (5 bases). The CDR3 covers 16 residues. CDR1 is MNHNS, CDR2 SASEGT, per germline. The V end was cut by 8 bases, the J end by 2 bases, with 19 bases between. The CDR3 spells CASSHDERRPYNEQFF. CDR3 coding DNA: TGTGCCAGCTCCCACGACGAGCGGAGACCCTACAATGAGCAGTTCTTC.

This clonotype was recorded a few times. This chain uses TRBV4-1 with TRBJ2-1, with 10 positions matching TRBD2. Germline values: CDR1 MGHRA, CDR2 YSYEKL. V gave up 4 bases and J gave up 5 bases; unmatched junction bases: 17. The CDR3 covers 19 residues. This chain's CDR3 is CASSPLGGLAGVSDNEQFF. The CDR3 DNA reads TGCGCCAGCAGCCCCCTAGGGGGGCTAGCGGGAGTAAGCGACAATGAGCAGTTCTTC.

This clonotype was observed at least ten times. The gene calls are TRBV2 and TRBJ1-4, with D maybe TRBD1 (5 bases). This CDR3 comprises 14 residues. Looked up from germline, CDR1 is SNHLY and CDR2 is FYNNEI. V was cut by 8 bases and J by 0 bases, with 10 bases left in between. CDR3 sequence (DNA): TGTGCCAGCGCTGAGGGGTCAACTAATGAAAAACTGTTTTTT. Translated, it gives CASAEGSTNEKLFF.

Ten or more counts support this clonotype. The chain recombines TRBV2 with TRBJ2-1; 9 positions agree with TRBD2. V gave up 7 bases and J gave up 8 bases; unmatched junction bases: 6. Germline CDR1 reads SNHLY; CDR2 reads FYNNEI. This CDR3 is 13 amino acids long. The CDR3: CASIWREGDEQFF. CDR3 coding DNA: TGTGCCAGCATATGGCGGGAGGGTGATGAGCAGTTCTTC.

This clonotype was observed a few times. The V gene is TRBV15, the J gene TRBJ2-7; TRBD1 or TRBD2 may be the D gene (5 bases each). From germline, CDR1 is LNHNV and CDR2 YYDKDF (reference sequence). Between the trimmed V and J ends, which lost 6 bases and 7 bases, there was a span of 10 bases. The CDR3 is 11 amino acids. The CDR3 region has the DNA TGTGCCACCAGGGGGGAGTATGAGCAGTACTTC. Protein product: CATRGEYEQYF.

This clonotype was picked up many times. The gene calls are TRBV4-3 and TRBJ2-7; 8 nucleotides line up with TRBD2. Germline loops: CDR1 LGHNA, CDR2 YSLEER. The CDR3 loop spans 17 amino acids. The trim removed 0 bases at V and 1 base at J, leaving 8 bases unmatched. The CDR3 reads CASSQDVATSASYEQYF. DNA of the CDR3: TGCGCCAGCAGCCAAGATGTGGCGACTAGCGCTTCCTACGAGCAGTACTTC.

In this sample, this clonotype turned up a few times. The chain has TRBV9 and TRBJ2-1, with D possibly being TRBD2 (6 bases). The germline gives CDR1 SGDLS, CDR2 YYNGEE. V was trimmed by 2 bases and J by 3 bases, leaving 9 bases between them. The CDR3 runs 14 residues. The CDR3 coding sequence is TGTGCCAGCAGCGTGGCTAGCGTCTACAATGAGCAGTTCTTC. Translated: CASSVASVYNEQFF.

This chain joins TRBV7-9 and TRBJ2-5; 7 positions agree with TRBD2. The CDR3 contains 17 residues. Germline V lookup: CDR1 SEHNR, CDR2 FQNEAQ (reference sequence). The CDR3 DNA sequence: TGTGCAGGACCCCCCCCCGGCCTAGCGGAGGTGCAAGAGACCCAGTACTTC. This encodes CAGPPPGLAEVQETQYF.

This clonotype was seen many times. The chain has TRBV2 and TRBJ2-5; 7 nucleotides align to TRBD2. CDR1 and CDR2 from the germline V gene are SNHLY and FYNNEI. This CDR3 is 15 amino acids long. With V trimmed by 3 bases and J by 5 bases, 9 bases remained unmatched. CDR3 DNA sequence: TGTGCCAGCAGTGATCCGGGGGGAGCTGCCGAGACCCAGTACTTC. Amino acid sequence: CASSDPGGAAETQYF.

This clonotype was observed a handful of times. V usage is TRBV4-3 and J usage is TRBJ2-2; no clear D gene. The V end lost 4 bases, the J end lost 0 bases, and 6 bases lay between the germline ends. The CDR3 totals 14 residues. Germline assignment: CDR1 LGHNA and CDR2 YSLEER. The CDR3 nucleotides read TGCGCCAGCAGCCGGAGCACGAACACCGGGGAGCTGTTTTTT. This codes for CASSRSTNTGELFF.

This clonotype showed up just a few times. The chain links TRBV6-2 or TRBV6-3 to TRBJ1-3, with 7 bases identical to TRBD1. Trimming removed 7 bases from V and 2 bases from J; junction bases left unmatched: 8. This CDR3 is built from 15 residues. CDR1 MNHEY and CDR2 SVGEGT come from the germline V gene. The CDR3 here is CASTEDRAAGNTIYF. CDR3 in DNA: TGTGCCAGCACCGAAGACAGGGCTGCTGGAAACACCATATATTTT.

The chain recombines TRBV4-3 with TRBJ1-6; 8 positions match TRBD1. CDR3 size: 18 residues. Germline V gene sequence: CDR1 LGHNA, CDR2 YSLEER. The J segment lost 4 bases and the V segment lost 0 bases, leaving 8 bases of the junction unmatched. The CDR3 bases are TGCGCCAGCAGCCAAGATTTTGGACAGGGCGGGTATAATTCACCCCTCCACTTT. Protein product: CASSQDFGQGGYNSPLHF.

The CDR3 nucleotides are TGTGCCAGCAGCGTAATGGGGGTATTGAGCAATGAGCAGTTCTTC. Encoded protein: CASSVMGVLSNEQFF. The V gene is TRBV9, the J gene TRBJ2-1, with D perhaps TRBD1 or TRBD2 (5 bases each). Germline CDR1 is SGDLS and CDR2 is YYNGEE. The CDR3 consists of 15 residues. Trimming took 1 base from V and 6 from J, leaving 14 bases between them.

In the case of this clonotype: A clone one base away is much larger, so this may be a read error. The V call is TRBV5-1, the J call TRBJ1-1; 8 bases align to TRBD1. This CDR3 has 15 residues. Germline CDR1 SGHRS, CDR2 YFSETQ. The CDR3 spells CASSLTQGAVTETFF. The CDR3 nucleotides are TGCGCCAGCAGCCTAACCCAGGGGGCTGTCACTGAAACTTTCTTT.